This TCR beta chain originates from a study of shared clonotypes between healthy human individuals. To note about this clone: Antigen specificity is unknown.

Study findings and constraints: Compared with clonotypes that all four donors shared, non-shared clonotypes had lower generation probabilities.

The data were produced by immunoSEQ multiplex PCR, yet TCRdb's version contains in-frame clones alone and is incomplete. This sample has around 1,100,000 clones, with 77% found just once. Germline V gene lookup returns CDR1 SGHTA and CDR2 FQGTGA. V shed 5 bases and J shed 2 bases, with 12 bases lying between them. The CDR3 is made up of 14 amino acids. This TCR came from a man between 18 and 35 years old in good health. Some clones in this sample may be carry-over from other donors' samples. The chain uses TRBV7-3 and TRBJ1-1, with D perhaps TRBD1 (6 bases). The material sequenced was memory CD4+ T cells from PBMCs. Subset in this sample: CD45RA-negative fraction. CDR3 sequence: CASSESQGNTEAFF. CDR3 DNA: TGTGCCAGCAGCGAATCACAGGGAAACACTGAAGCTTTCTTT. Full variable domain (missing parts from reference TRBV7-3 and TRBJ1-1): GAGVSQTPSNKVTEKGKYVELRCDPISGHTALYWYRQSLGQGPEFLIYFQGTGAADDSGLPNDRFFAVRPEGSVSTLKIQRTERGDSAVYLCASSESQGNTEAFFGQGTRLTVV.